The next 9 T cell receptor beta chains were all read from a single sample in a study of cytomegalovirus exposure and HLA in healthy donors. PCR involved 60 Vbeta and 13 Jbeta primers. Only in-frame clones appear in the TCRdb table, and some are missing; sequencing was by immunoSEQ multiplex PCR. The data hold over 100,000 clones, with around 77% observed a single time. Sequencing used PBMCs. The origin of the receptors is a man aged 25-45 years in good health and CMV-seronegative.

V is TRBV7-8 and J is TRBJ1-3, with 9 positions matching TRBD1. In germline, CDR1 is SGHVS, CDR2 FQNEAQ. The CDR3 covers 16 residues. V lost 3 bases, J lost 3 bases, and 6 bases stayed unmatched. The CDR3 reads CASSFQWTGDGNTIYF. DNA of the CDR3: TGTGCCAGCAGCTTTCAATGGACAGGGGATGGAAACACCATATATTTT.

J is TRBJ2-7 and V is TRBV27; 12 bases line up with TRBD1. CDR1 and CDR2 (germline): MNHEY, SMNVEV (reference sequence). CDR3 size: 15 residues. V trimming: 6 bases; J trimming: 4 bases; junction bases outside the gene matches: 7. The CDR3 sequence is CASRMGQGAGYEQYF. The CDR3 DNA reads TGTGCCAGCAGGATGGGACAGGGGGCAGGTTACGAGCAGTACTTC.

V usage is TRBV10-2 and J usage is TRBJ2-1; TRBD2 aligns across 14 bases. CDR1 and CDR2 from the germline V gene are WSHSY and SAAADI. V lost 11 bases to trimming and J lost 5 bases; unmatched junction nucleotides: 8. The CDR3 extends over 15 amino acids. The CDR3 reads CAATGLAGEDNEQFF. The CDR3 DNA reads as TGCGCCGCCACGGGACTAGCGGGAGAGGACAATGAGCAGTTCTTC.

The chain joins TRBV2 to TRBJ2-2; D uncertain. V was trimmed by 4 bases and J by 4 bases, leaving 10 bases between them. CDR1 is SNHLY and CDR2 is FYNNEI in the germline V gene. CDR3 length: 14 residues. The CDR3 protein is CASSVAYTTGELFF. As DNA, the CDR3 is TGTGCCAGCAGTGTTGCCTATACCACCGGGGAGCTGTTTTTT.

This chain connects TRBV29-1 to TRBJ1-1; unclear D gene. The CDR3 totals 12 residues. The germline V gene has CDR1 SQVTM and CDR2 ANQGSEA. Trimming removed 7 bases from V and 1 base from J, with 10 bases in between. The CDR3 DNA reads TGCAGCGACTTACGGTGGAACACTGAAGCTTTCTTT. This gives the protein CSDLRWNTEAFF.

The rearrangement links TRBV9 to TRBJ2-4, with a weak D call TRBD1 (6 bases). CDR1 and CDR2 (germline): SGDLS, YYNGEE. Trimming removed 0 bases from V and 6 bases from J, with 10 bases in between. The CDR3 runs to 14 residues. CDR3 loop: CASSVDRAGNIQYF. In nucleotides, the CDR3 is TGTGCCAGCAGCGTAGACAGGGCTGGAAACATTCAGTACTTC.

The chain links TRBV4-1 to TRBJ2-3; 8 bases map to TRBD2. This CDR3 spans 16 amino acids. With 4 bases clipped from V and 2 bases from J, the junction kept 8 bases outside the gene matches. The germline CDR1 and CDR2 sequences are MGHRA and YSYEKL. The CDR3 reads CASSLGLAGSTDTQYF. CDR3 bases: TGCGCCAGCAGCCTTGGTTTAGCGGGATCCACAGATACGCAGTATTTT.

CDR3 sequence: CASSSVQYNTEAFF. The DNA of the CDR3 is TGTGCCAGCAGTTCTGTGCAGTACAACACTGAAGCTTTCTTT. V and J are TRBV6-5 and TRBJ1-1; no firm D call. The length of the CDR3 is 14 residues. The V and J ends lost 4 bases and 2 bases respectively, with 11 bases between them. Looked up from germline, CDR1 is MNHEY and CDR2 is SVGAGI.

This sequence joins TRBV5-1 and TRBJ1-2; 8 positions match TRBD1. The CDR3 is 14 amino acids. The germline CDR1 and CDR2 sequences are SGHRS and YFSETQ. V was pared by 4 bases and J by 7 bases, with 9 bases of the junction left unmatched. CDR3 sequence reads: CASSPDRELFGYTF. The CDR3 DNA is TGCGCCAGCAGCCCGGACAGGGAGTTATTTGGCTACACCTTC.